This T cell receptor beta chain was obtained from a study of blood T cell repertoires in COVID-19 (dated by TCRdb to 2020 to 2021). As for the study more broadly: Collaborator samples came from the United States, Italy and Spain and covered acute and convalescent phases of COVID-19. The prospective study material was composed of cDNA or gDNA derived from T cells, B-cell-depleted T cells, or PBMCs. The repertoires were made available in a free public database intended to serve as a resource for research on the immune response to SARS-CoV-2. A de-identified subject ID, COVID-19 status, age in years and sex were almost always included in the sample metadata. Where HLA class I and class II types were available, the types were taken from metadata supplied by the sample provider, not from assay-based typing. The samples were drawn from two sources: the first 160 participants of the ongoing ImmuneRACE study, and approximately 1,300 subjects contributed by 6 global collaborators. The dataset comprised deeply sampled blood TCRbeta repertoires from subjects exposed to, actively infected with, or recovered from COVID-19. General conclusions and limits of the study: The quantity of clinical and demographic metadata differed by source and by participant and was supplied without curation.

From the germline V gene (reference sequence), CDR1 is LNHDA and CDR2 is SQIVND. The CDR3 starts with the cysteine, ends with the phenylalanine, and has 14 residues. CDR3 DNA only is kept here, 42 bases in frame from base 1. Ends trimmed: V by 7 bases, J by 4 bases; bases unmatched to a gene: 6. To note about this clone: No antigen is known for it. Per-nucleotide qualities are absent, and no much larger clonotype sits a single base away.

The immunoSEQ Assay, a bias-controlled multiplex PCR, was used to amplify TCRbeta CDR3 regions from genomic DNA. Under the source paper's analysis protocol: Nucleated cell counts per sample were estimated from amplification of reference gene primers within the assay. Sequence reads were collapsed and filtered to measure the absolute abundance of every unique TCRbeta CDR3 rearrangement. For each sample, productive Simpson clonality was calculated as the square root of Simpson's diversity index over productive rearrangements. The table comes from immuneACCESS by way of TCRdb, which keeps in-frame sequences with V and J called. Part of the clones is missing from these tables; in studies checked, under half for an unresolved V gene and the rest for unknown reasons. V and J calls and clone size follow that table, whereas D and trimming were derived from the DNA. This sample holds 90,000 to 130,000 clones; about two thirds were observed only once. The ten largest clones represent 1.5% to 2% of the sample.

Whole blood was collected in K2EDTA tubes by collaborating institutions according to the institutions' own protocols. For TCRbeta analysis, collaborators shipped samples in one of three forms: frozen whole blood, isolated PBMCs, or DNA extracted from either of those sample types. This clonotype was sampled from a middle-aged woman with acute or convalescent COVID-19. Input material: peripheral blood. The sequence joins TRBV19 to TRBJ2-3, with 9 central nucleotides matching TRBD2. The CDR3 is CASKRVAGADTQYF. DNA sequence: TGTGCCAGTAAGAGGGTAGCGGGGGCAGATACGCAGTATTTT.